The 15 T cell receptor beta chains presented below share a single source sample, sequenced in a study of vaccination effects on CD4 cells after COVID-19. Their antigen targets remain unknown. With the ViraFEST assay, the study expanded antigen-specific CD4+ T cells using viral peptide pools, then sequenced them. Following 10 days of culture, CD4+ T cells were isolated. As their vaccination, participants received two doses of either BNT162b2 or mRNA-1273. Libraries were prepared by immunoSEQ multiplex PCR; TCRdb keeps only in-frame clonotypes and omits some of them. This repertoire shows 20,000 to 25,000 clones, roughly four fifths found once; its top ten account for about 5.8%. The sequencing used CD4+ T cells from PBMCs cultured with SARS-CoV-2 spike peptides, collected after COVID-19 vaccination. The receptors stem from a human donor who received a COVID-19 vaccine. Some clones in this sample may be carry-over from other donors' samples.

The CDR3 coding sequence is TGCAGCGTTGAGGGGTGGGCTCAAGAGACCCAGTACTTC. As protein: CSVEGWAQETQYF. The J gene is TRBJ2-5, the V gene TRBV29-1; D is uncertain. Germline assignment: CDR1 SQVTM and CDR2 ANQGSEA. Deletions cut 3 bases from V and 2 bases from J, with 10 bases between. The CDR3 spans 13 residues.

The rearrangement links TRBV7-3 to TRBJ1-5; D uncertain. V was pared by 2 bases and J by 8 bases, with 7 bases between. The CDR3 is 12 amino acids. In germline, CDR1 is SGHTA, CDR2 FQGTGA. The CDR3 sequence: CASSLGGEPQHF. DNA for the CDR3: TGTGCCAGCAGCTTAGGAGGAGAGCCCCAGCATTTT.

The J gene is TRBJ1-5, the V gene TRBV18, with D perhaps matching TRBD1 (6 bases). The ends were cut back, 2 bases at V and 4 bases at J, with 6 bases in the middle. The CDR3 is 13 amino acids. CDR1 and CDR2 (germline): KGHSH, LQKENI. In DNA, the CDR3 is TGTGCCAGCTCACCAGGACAGAATCAGCCCCAGCATTTT. This gives the protein CASSPGQNQPQHF.

The J gene is TRBJ2-2, the V gene TRBV7-8, with 10 bases matching TRBD1. CDR3 length: 16 residues. Germline trimming cut 5 bases from V and 4 bases from J; bases unmatched to any gene: 7. Per germline, CDR1 SGHVS and CDR2 FQNEAQ. The CDR3 is CASSLRDRGFTGELFF. Written as DNA, the CDR3 is TGTGCCAGCAGCCTCCGGGACAGGGGATTCACCGGGGAGCTGTTTTTT.

As regards this clone: A junction boundary mismatches the germline segment, possibly from a read error. This chain links TRBV6-5 with TRBJ2-2; a weak D match, TRBD1 (5 bases). CDR1 and CDR2 from the germline V gene are MNHEY and SVGAGI. There are 13 residues in the CDR3. This chain's CDR3 is CHDQLGQEGELFF. As DNA, the CDR3 is TGCCACGACCAATTGGGGCAGGAAGGGGAGCTGTTTTTT.

The CDR3 region is CASSTTGGYTEAFF. For the CDR3, the DNA is TGCGCCAGCAGTACTACAGGGGGCTACACTGAAGCTTTCTTT. The chain uses TRBV10-1 and TRBJ1-1, with 9 positions matching TRBD1. In germline, CDR1 is WNHNN, CDR2 SYGVQD (reference sequence). The CDR3 loop spans 14 amino acids. Trimming removed 5 bases from V and 3 bases from J; junction bases left unmatched: 4.

V is TRBV19 and J is TRBJ1-1; tentative D call: TRBD1 (6 bases). V lost 8 bases and J 0 bases, leaving 19 bases between the germline ends. CDR3 length equals 16 residues. Germline V gives CDR1 LNHDA, CDR2 SQIVND (reference sequence). The DNA for the CDR3 is TGTGCCAGTGTACAGGGATGGAATTTGATGAACACTGAAGCTTTCTTT. As protein: CASVQGWNLMNTEAFF.

In DNA, the CDR3 is TGTGCCAGCAGCTCCGGACGGAACTATGGCTACACCTTC. Its translation: CASSSGRNYGYTF. The J gene is TRBJ1-2, the V gene TRBV7-2; no firm D call. The CDR3 has 13 amino acids. V lost 4 bases, J lost 2 bases, and 8 bases lay in between. Germline V CDR1 and CDR2: SGHTA, FQGNSA. The full variable domain, completed using reference TRBV7-2 and TRBJ1-2, is GAGVSQSPSNKVTEKGKDVELRCDPISGHTALYWYRQSLGQGLEFLIYFQGNSAPDKSGLPSDRFSAERTGGSVSTLTIQRTQQEDSAVYLCASSSGRNYGYTFGSGTRLTVV.

The gene calls are TRBV9 and TRBJ1-6; perhaps TRBD1 as D (6 bases). CDR1 SGDLS and CDR2 YYNGEE come from the germline V gene. This CDR3 is built from 15 residues. V dropped 6 bases and J dropped 7 bases, with 17 bases sitting between them. The CDR3 is CASNKGGVENSPLHF. In DNA, the CDR3 is TGTGCCAGCAACAAAGGGGGGGTAGAGAATTCACCCCTCCACTTT.

The CDR3, as DNA: TGTGCCAGCAGCCTAGACATAAACACTGAAGCTTTCTTT. As protein: CASSLDINTEAFF. The chain combines TRBV12-3 or TRBV12-4 with TRBJ1-1; the D is unclear. The CDR3 has 13 amino acids. V dropped 6 bases and J dropped 2 bases, with 10 bases sitting between them.

This clone has a handful of counts. V gene TRBV2 combines with J gene TRBJ2-1; 9 bases agree with TRBD1. This CDR3 has 15 residues. Germline V gene data show CDR1 as SNHLY and CDR2 as FYNNEI. Losses at the gene ends were 4 bases for V and 8 bases for J; bases not matched to a gene: 9. Written as DNA, the CDR3 is TGTGCCAGCAGTGCTCTTGGACAGGGGTATCATGAGCAGTTCTTC. It codes for CASSALGQGYHEQFF.

The chain links TRBV5-6 to TRBJ1-5; D not resolved. The CDR3 consists of 19 residues. The germline V and J ends were trimmed by 3 bases and 0 bases, with 22 bases remaining between them. Germline V gene sequence: CDR1 SGHDT, CDR2 YYEEEE. The CDR3 region is CASSSMTGDRINSNQPQHF. The DNA of the CDR3 is TGTGCCAGCAGCTCGATGACGGGCGATAGAATCAATAGCAATCAGCCCCAGCATTTT.

The gene calls are TRBV7-2 and TRBJ2-1; TRBD2 is a possible D gene (5 bases). CDR3 size: 14 residues. CDR1 and CDR2 from the germline V gene are SGHTA and FQGNSA. Trimming took 0 bases from V and 5 from J, leaving 8 bases between them. The DNA of the CDR3 is TGTGCCAGCAGCTTAGCAGTCGGGAACAATGAGCAGTTCTTC. This sequence encodes CASSLAVGNNEQFF.

The chain employs TRBV28 and TRBJ1-2; no clear D gene. The CDR3 covers 12 residues. Germline V gene lookup returns CDR1 MDHEN and CDR2 SYDVKM. The germline V and J ends were trimmed by 8 bases and 5 bases, with 12 bases remaining between them. Here the CDR3 reads CASGGIRYGYTF. Written as DNA, the CDR3 is TGTGCCAGCGGAGGGATTAGGTATGGCTACACCTTC.

The chain links TRBV19 to TRBJ2-5, with D perhaps matching TRBD2 (5 bases). Per the germline V gene, CDR1 is LNHDA and CDR2 is SQIVND (reference sequence). The CDR3 loop spans 16 amino acids. V dropped 8 bases and J dropped 3 bases, with 22 bases sitting between them. This chain's CDR3 is CASGRSGPRIKETQYF. CDR3 sequence (DNA): TGTGCCAGTGGGAGATCCGGGCCGCGAATAAAAGAGACCCAGTACTTC.